In this sample, the clone carrying this T cell receptor beta chain turned up a few times. The sample originates from a study of cytomegalovirus exposure and HLA in healthy donors. The junction had 12 bases not matched to a gene; V was cut back by 3 bases and J by 7 bases. Germline loops: CDR1 MNHEY, CDR2 SVGAGI. This CDR3 is 15 amino acids long. Using immunoSEQ multiplex PCR, the repertoire was profiled, and TCRdb retains in-frame clones only, with some absent. Seen here are approximately 120,000 clones, roughly 90% observed once, and the top ten hold more than 1.5%. The sequenced sample consisted of PBMCs. This receptor was taken from a woman aged 18 to 35 in good health and CMV-seronegative. The rearrangement uses TRBV6-5 and TRBJ2-7; TRBD2 matches 7 bases. The CDR3 DNA is TGTGCCAGCAGTTATATCGGCGGGAGAGTAAGGGAGCAGTACTTC. Translation gives CASSYIGGRVREQYF.